The clone carrying this T cell receptor beta chain was seen a few times. Its target is not known. The source of the sample is a study of graft-versus-host responses after intestinal transplantation. The protocol was immunoSEQ multiplex PCR, while the TCRdb copy is restricted to in-frame clones and leaves out a portion. The sample records around 78,000 clones, around 90% being singletons. This sequence was found in a human donor who was the organ donor for an intestinal transplant. The sample consisted of unstimulated CD8+ T cells sorted from spleen or lymph node cells, taken before transplant.

The CDR3, as DNA: TGTGCCAGCAGCTTAGATCGAATGACTAATGAAAAACTGTTTTTT. The encoded protein is CASSLDRMTNEKLFF. The J gene is TRBJ1-4, the V gene TRBV7-8, with D uncertain. The CDR3 totals 15 residues. Per the germline V gene, CDR1 is SGHVS and CDR2 is FQNEAQ. V lost 1 base and J 2 bases, leaving 8 bases between the germline ends.